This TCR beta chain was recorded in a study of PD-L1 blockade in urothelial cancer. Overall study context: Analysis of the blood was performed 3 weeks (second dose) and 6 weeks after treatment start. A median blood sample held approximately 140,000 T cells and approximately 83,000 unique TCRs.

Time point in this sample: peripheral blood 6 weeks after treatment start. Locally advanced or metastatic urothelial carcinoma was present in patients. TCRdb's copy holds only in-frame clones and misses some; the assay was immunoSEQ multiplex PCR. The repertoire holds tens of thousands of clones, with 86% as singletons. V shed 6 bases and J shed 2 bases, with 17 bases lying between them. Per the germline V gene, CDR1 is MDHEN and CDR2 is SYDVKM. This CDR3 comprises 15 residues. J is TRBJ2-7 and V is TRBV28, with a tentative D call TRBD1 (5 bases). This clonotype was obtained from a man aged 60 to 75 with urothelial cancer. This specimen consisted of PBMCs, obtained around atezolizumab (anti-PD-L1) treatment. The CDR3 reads CASSRSRTRPYEQYF. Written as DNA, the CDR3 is TGTGCCAGCAGCCGTAGTAGGACACGTCCCTACGAGCAGTACTTC. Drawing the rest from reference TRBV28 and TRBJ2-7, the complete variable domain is DVKVTQSSRYLVKRTGEKVFLECVQDMDHENMFWYRQDPGLGLRLIYFSYDVKMKEKGDIPEGYSVSREKKERFSLILESASTNQTSMYLCASSRSRTRPYEQYFGPGTRLTVT.